The rows below give T cell receptor beta chains drawn from one sample of a study of Ad26.COV2.S vaccination and SARS-CoV-2 variants. Libraries were prepared by immunoSEQ multiplex PCR; TCRdb keeps only in-frame clonotypes and omits some of them. Among around 300,000 clones listed, around 89% were seen once. The sample in question was peripheral blood, obtained in a trial of Ad26.COV2.S vaccine versus placebo. These receptors were taken from a person between 18 and 59 years old who received the Ad26.COV2.S COVID-19 vaccine or a placebo. Both conserved end residues are part of each CDR3. A D gene is named only where the DNA matches it firmly. The listing skips clone size in some rows; elsewhere it reads once, few, many or a size class.

>.|TRBV7-9|TRBD1|TRBJ2-7
CASSLQGQVPYEQYF
TGTGCCAGCAGCTTACAGGGACAGGTCCCCTACGAGCAGTACTTC
>.|TRBV9|.|TRBJ2-1
CASSGNRDHFYNEQFF
TGTGCCAGCAGCGGTAACAGGGATCACTTTTACAATGAGCAGTTCTTC
>.|TRBV7-9|.|TRBJ2-7
CASSSGRGDRSGYEQYF
TGTGCCAGCAGCTCAGGAAGGGGAGACAGGTCTGGTTACGAGCAGTACTTC
>.|TRBV20-1|TRBD2|TRBJ2-1
CSASPKTSGVVNEQFF
TGCAGTGCTAGTCCCAAGACTAGCGGGGTGGTAAATGAGCAGTTCTTC
>.|TRBV9|TRBD1|TRBJ2-2
CASSQGVSTGELFF
TGTGCCAGCAGCCAGGGGGTGAGCACCGGGGAGCTGTTTTTT
>once|TRBV19|.|TRBJ2-1
CASSIAATKQFF
TGTGCCAGTAGTATTGCGGCCACCAAGCAGTTCTTC
>.|TRBV19|.|TRBJ2-1
CASSFTISRNEQFF
TGTGCCAGTAGTTTCACCATATCTAGGAATGAGCAGTTCTTC
>.|TRBV4-1|TRBD2|TRBJ2-5
CASSQGAGGLETQYF
TGCGCCAGCAGCCAGGGAGCGGGGGGCTTGGAGACCCAGTACTTC
>once|TRBV10-3|.|TRBJ1-1
CAIRETDEAFF
TGTGCCATCAGAGAGACGGATGAAGCTTTCTTT
>.|TRBV2|TRBD1|TRBJ2-7
CASTGQGLTYEQYF
TGTGCCAGCACAGGACAGGGGCTGACCTACGAGCAGTACTTC
>.|TRBV4-2|TRBD2|TRBJ2-2
CASSLAGGPNTGELFF
TGTGCCAGCAGCCTAGCGGGGGGCCCTAACACCGGGGAGCTGTTTTTT
>once|TRBV3-1/TRBV3-2|TRBD2|TRBJ2-1
CASSQRGIYNEQFF
TGTGCCAGCAGCCAGCGGGGGATATACAATGAGCAGTTCTTC
>.|TRBV5-1|.|TRBJ2-2
CASSQRLVGTGELFF
TGCGCCAGCAGCCAGAGGCTAGTTGGGACCGGGGAGCTGTTTTTT
>.|TRBV29-1|.|TRBJ1-2
CSVEDPPNYGYTF
TGCAGCGTAGAGGACCCTCCTAACTATGGCTACACCTTC
>.|TRBV7-9|TRBD1|TRBJ1-4
CASSAVRQGNEKLFF
TGTGCCAGCAGTGCTGTCCGACAGGGTAATGAAAAACTGTTTTTT
>once|TRBV6-2/TRBV6-3|.|TRBJ2-4
CASSTPVAKNIQYF
TGTGCCAGCAGCACCCCGGTAGCCAAAAACATTCAGTACTTC
>.|TRBV2|TRBD1|TRBJ1-5
CASSAGQGLGNQPQHF
TGTGCCAGCAGTGCGGGACAGGGATTAGGCAATCAGCCCCAGCATTTT
>few|TRBV28|.|TRBJ2-5
CAIGTSLQETQYF
TGTGCCATCGGGACTTCCCTTCAAGAGACCCAGTACTTC
>.|TRBV6-5|.|TRBJ2-3
CASTLAGNTDTQYF
TGTGCCAGCACATTGGCGGGGAACACAGATACGCAGTATTTT
>.|TRBV18|.|TRBJ1-2
CASSPQGQTNYGYTF
TGTGCCAGCTCACCACAAGGACAGACTAACTATGGCTACACCTTC
>.|TRBV19|.|TRBJ1-6
CASSISQASYNSPLHF
TGTGCCAGTAGTATATCACAGGCCTCCTATAATTCACCCCTCCACTTT
>.|TRBV7-6|TRBD1|TRBJ2-5
CASSLGTGLSETQYF
TGTGCCAGCAGCTTAGGGACAGGGCTTTCGGAGACCCAGTACTTC
>.|TRBV7-3|.|TRBJ2-6
CASSLSSFEDSGSGANVLTF
TGTGCCAGCAGCTTATCATCCTTTGAGGACAGCGGATCTGGGGCCAACGTCCTGACTTTC
>few|TRBV7-2|TRBD1|TRBJ2-7
CASSSGQQREQYF
TGTGCCAGCAGTTCGGGACAGCAACGCGAGCAGTACTTC
>.|TRBV9|.|TRBJ2-7
CASSVAPSLREGEQYF
TGTGCCAGCAGCGTAGCGCCCTCACTCCGGGAAGGTGAGCAGTACTTC
>.|TRBV7-9|.|TRBJ2-7
CASSLEGWEQYF
TGTGCCAGCAGCTTAGAGGGGTGGGAGCAGTACTTC